The entry below gives a single T cell receptor (beta chain) sequence along with its context. Its antigen is not identified. Combining a sample-barcoded 5' primer with a J-beta primer mix, a second PCR ran for roughly 6 to 11 cycles. TCRdb ran MiXCR on the 5' RACE reads and lists one entry per CDR3 protein. The table records around 580,000 distinct CDR3 sequences, about 45% of them present only once. These data belong to a study of blood T cells in healthy people across ages. Study outcomes and limitations: A strong correlation was seen between TCR beta diversity and naive T cell percentage.

The trim removed 5 bases at V and 7 bases at J, leaving 10 bases unmatched. The CDR3 totals 15 residues. Per germline, CDR1 MGHDK and CDR2 SYGVNS. Investigators took 9.5 to 10 milliliters of peripheral blood from every donor. The chain links TRBV25-1 to TRBJ2-1; 8 nucleotides agree with TRBD2. Sequences were obtained from blood. This TCR came from a man older than 75 in good health. The CDR3 protein is CASSPPGTSRNEQFF. The CDR3 DNA follows: TGTGCCAGCAGTCCGCCCGGGACTAGTAGGAATGAGCAGTTCTTC.